Sequencing of this T cell receptor beta chain was carried out in a study of shared clonotypes between healthy human individuals (TCRdb year 2020). For the study in its entirety: The cohort comprised a couple of women and a few men aged 18 to 49 years. Per donor, three plates each were used for CD4 naive and CD4 memory, two for CD8 naive, and one for CD8 memory. To increase sequencing depth and limit assay-specific biases, TCR repertoire library preparation and sequencing were carried out by different laboratories using diverse techniques. Leukapheresis yielded between about 0.85 and 9 billion PBMCs per donor. Blood TCR repertoires of about 5 healthy adults were deeply sequenced to estimate repertoire size and the extent of clonotype sharing between individuals. The research as a whole found: Sampling was restricted to blood, and TCR repertoires in tissue are likely to differ from TCR repertoires in blood. The genetic and exposure-history diversity represented was limited by the small number of donors. Sharing across a few donors was observed for around 4.8% of naive CD4, under 4% of naive CD8, 2% to 2.5% of memory CD4, and around 0.44% of memory CD8 clonotypes. Pairwise subsampling led to the expectation that sequencing depth would affect the degree of clonotype sharing among donors. Estimated clonotype richness was generally larger for naive than for memory subsets. Rarefaction of sorted-subset datasets indicated incomplete sequencing despite the large sequencing depth. Clonotypes shared by all four sorted-subset donors showed higher generation probabilities than non-shared clonotypes.

This clone came up once. No antigen is known for it. The sample holds no much larger clone one base away, and base qualities are not on file. The donors were healthy, HIV-negative adults who had no recently reported acute infections or vaccinations. Every donor was a Caucasian adult living in Nashville, Tennessee, USA. CD4+ T cells were enriched by magnetic negative selection, after which naive cells were positively selected on CD45RA and the negative fraction was taken as the memory subset. After blood collection by leukapheresis, PBMCs were isolated using Ficoll-Histopaque density gradient centrifugation and then cryopreserved in the vapor phase of liquid nitrogen. Purity and quantity of every magnetically sorted T cell population were checked by analytical flow cytometry. Genomic DNA was isolated from every sorted fraction and measured by UV absorbance on a Nanodrop 2000c. Using the deep immunoSEQ assay, TCR CDR3 regions were amplified from genomic DNA by multiplex PCR. Extracted genomic DNA from each cell subset was distributed evenly across all wells of several immunoSEQ 96-well plates, and each plate was treated as a replicate. For sorted subsets, approximately 0.2 ug of genomic DNA, equivalent to some 33,000 T cell genomes, went into each replicate PCR. Purified libraries were quantified with a Qubit 3.0 fluorometer, sized on a Bioanalyzer 2100, and re-quantified with the KAPA Library Quantification kit. A separate single-read 150-cycle Illumina NextSeq 550 flow cell was used to sequence each immunoSEQ 96-well plate. In the source study's methods: Because the immunoSEQ output included only junctional sequences and no quality scores, the filtering could not be the same as the filtering used for full-length reads. To assign V/J genes and CDR3, sequences were annotated using PyIR, a Python wrapper for IgBLAST v1.9, with IMGT germline references. Reads were filtered out if the reads had weak V/J assignments (E-value above 1e-6), no CDR3, stop codons, out-of-frame junctions, or ambiguous translated residues. A V3J clonotype was defined by an identical inferred V gene, J gene, and CDR3 amino acid sequence. The percentage overlap between two repertoires was calculated by dividing the number of shared unique clonotypes by the size of the smaller repertoire. Richness of each repertoire was evaluated using RTK rarefaction, the Chao1 estimator, and Recon v2.1 estimates of unobserved clonotypes. For all TCRbeta clonotypes obtained by the gDNA method from a handful of donors, generation probabilities were computed with OLGA. In its TCRdb copy, this immuneACCESS table keeps in-frame sequences only and misses some clones. Where compared with another copy, unresolved V genes explain less than half of these, and the others have no known cause. V, J and clone size were drawn from that table, and D and trimming were deduced from the DNA. This sample has more than 400,000 clones in its table, and about 96% of those were observed once. The leading ten clones occupy about 0.064% of the sample.

In the germline V gene, CDR1 corresponds to SGHNT and CDR2 to YENEEA. Inclusive of the bounding cysteine and phenylalanine, the CDR3 is 15 residues long. This entry keeps only the CDR3 DNA: 45 bases, framed from base 1. The trim is 5 bases for V and 2 bases for J, with a gap of 16 bases between the germline ends. This TCR derives from a woman aged 25 to 39 in good health. The rearrangement joined TRBV11-3 to TRBJ2-7; the D region possibly corresponds to TRBD2 (6 bases align). Sample: naive CD4+ T cells sorted from blood. According to the study, the label for this sample's cell subset or site signals: CD45RA+ positively selected. The CDR3 protein: CASSQRDSVAYEQYF. The sequenced DNA is TGTGCCAGCAGCCAAAGGGACTCGGTAGCCTACGAGCAGTACTTC.